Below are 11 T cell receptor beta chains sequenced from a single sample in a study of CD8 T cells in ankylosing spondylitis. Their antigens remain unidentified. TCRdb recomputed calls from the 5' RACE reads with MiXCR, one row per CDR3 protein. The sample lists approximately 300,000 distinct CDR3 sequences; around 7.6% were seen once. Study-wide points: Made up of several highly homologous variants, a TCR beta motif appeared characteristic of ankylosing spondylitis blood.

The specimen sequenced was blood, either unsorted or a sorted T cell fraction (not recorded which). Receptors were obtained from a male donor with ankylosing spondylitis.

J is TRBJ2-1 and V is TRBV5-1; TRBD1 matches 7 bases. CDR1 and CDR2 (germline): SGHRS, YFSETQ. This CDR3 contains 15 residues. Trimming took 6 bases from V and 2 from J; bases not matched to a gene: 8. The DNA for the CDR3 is TGCGCCAGCACCGACAGGGAATATACCTACAATGAGCAGTTCTTC. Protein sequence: CASTDREYTYNEQFF. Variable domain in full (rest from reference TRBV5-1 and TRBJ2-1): KAGVTQTPRYLIKTRGQQVTLSCSPISGHRSVSWYQQTPGQGLQFLFEYFSETQRNKGNFPGRFSGRQFSNSRSEMNVSTLELGDSALYLCASTDREYTYNEQFFGPGTRLTVL.

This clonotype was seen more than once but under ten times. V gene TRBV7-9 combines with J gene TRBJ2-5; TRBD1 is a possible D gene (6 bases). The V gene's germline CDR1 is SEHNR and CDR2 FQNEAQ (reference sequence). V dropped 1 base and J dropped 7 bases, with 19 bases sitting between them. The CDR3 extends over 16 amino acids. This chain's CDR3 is CASSLVSQGFMATQYF. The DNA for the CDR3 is TGTGCCAGCAGCTTAGTATCCCAGGGGTTTATGGCGACCCAGTACTTC.

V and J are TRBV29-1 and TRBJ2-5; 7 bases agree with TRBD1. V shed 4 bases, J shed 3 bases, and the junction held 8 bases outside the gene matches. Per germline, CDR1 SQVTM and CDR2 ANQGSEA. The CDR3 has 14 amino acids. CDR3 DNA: TGCAGCGTTGCGGCCGACAGGGAGAAAGAGACCCAGTACTTC. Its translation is CSVAADREKETQYF.

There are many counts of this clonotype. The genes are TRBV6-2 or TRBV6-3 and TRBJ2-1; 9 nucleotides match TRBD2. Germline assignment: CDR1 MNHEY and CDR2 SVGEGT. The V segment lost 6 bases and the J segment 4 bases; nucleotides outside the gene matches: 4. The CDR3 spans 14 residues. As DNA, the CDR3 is TGTGCCAGCAGGGACAGCGGGGGGTACAATGAGCAGTTCTTC. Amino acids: CASRDSGGYNEQFF.

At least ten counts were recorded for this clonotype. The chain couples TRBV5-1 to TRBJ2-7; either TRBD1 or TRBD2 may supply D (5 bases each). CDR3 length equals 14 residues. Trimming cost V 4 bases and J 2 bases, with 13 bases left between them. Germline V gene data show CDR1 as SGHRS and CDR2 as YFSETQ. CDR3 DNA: TGCGCCAGCAGCCCCCTTGGGGGTACCTACGAGCAGTACTTC. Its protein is CASSPLGGTYEQYF.

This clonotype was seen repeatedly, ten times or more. The CDR3 DNA sequence: TGTGCCAGCAGCTTAATGTTCGAGGGCCACGAGCAGTACTTC. It yields the protein CASSLMFEGHEQYF. The chain carries TRBV7-9 and TRBJ2-7; TRBD2 is a possible D gene (5 bases). This CDR3 has 14 amino acids. Trimming left V 2 bases short and J 5 bases short, with 13 bases between. Germline-derived CDR1 and CDR2 are SEHNR and FQNEAQ (reference sequence).

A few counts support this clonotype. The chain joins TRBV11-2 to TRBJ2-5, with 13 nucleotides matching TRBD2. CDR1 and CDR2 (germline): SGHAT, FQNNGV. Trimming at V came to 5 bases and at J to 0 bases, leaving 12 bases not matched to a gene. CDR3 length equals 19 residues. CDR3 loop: CASSATGTSGMGYQETQYF. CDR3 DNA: TGTGCCAGCAGCGCTACCGGGACTAGCGGGATGGGTTACCAAGAGACCCAGTACTTC.

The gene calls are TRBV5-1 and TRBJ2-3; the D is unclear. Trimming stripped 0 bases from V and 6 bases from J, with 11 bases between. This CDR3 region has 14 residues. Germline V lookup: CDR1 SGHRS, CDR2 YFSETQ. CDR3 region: CASSLVPRVDTQYF. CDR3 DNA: TGCGCCAGCAGCTTGGTGCCACGTGTTGATACGCAGTATTTT. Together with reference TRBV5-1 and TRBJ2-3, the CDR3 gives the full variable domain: KAGVTQTPRYLIKTRGQQVTLSCSPISGHRSVSWYQQTPGQGLQFLFEYFSETQRNKGNFPGRFSGRQFSNSRSEMNVSTLELGDSALYLCASSLVPRVDTQYFGPGTRLTVL.

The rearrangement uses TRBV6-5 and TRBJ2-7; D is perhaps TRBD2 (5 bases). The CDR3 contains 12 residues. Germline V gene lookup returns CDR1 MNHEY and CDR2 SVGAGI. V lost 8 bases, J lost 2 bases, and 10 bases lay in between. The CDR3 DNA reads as TGTGCCAGCGCCGGGGTACCCTACGAGCAGTACTTC. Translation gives CASAGVPYEQYF.

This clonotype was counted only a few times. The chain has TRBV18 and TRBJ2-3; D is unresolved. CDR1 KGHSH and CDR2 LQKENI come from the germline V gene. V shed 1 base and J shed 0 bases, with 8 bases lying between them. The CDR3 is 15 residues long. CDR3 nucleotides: TGTGCCAGCTCACCACTGATTGGGAGCACAGATACGCAGTATTTT. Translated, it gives CASSPLIGSTDTQYF. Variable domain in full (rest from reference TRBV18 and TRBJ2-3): NAGVMQNPRHLVRRRGQEARLRCSPMKGHSHVYWYRQLPEEGLKFMVYLQKENIIDESGMPKERFSAEFPKEGPSILRIQQVVRGDSAAYFCASSPLIGSTDTQYFGPGTRLTVL.

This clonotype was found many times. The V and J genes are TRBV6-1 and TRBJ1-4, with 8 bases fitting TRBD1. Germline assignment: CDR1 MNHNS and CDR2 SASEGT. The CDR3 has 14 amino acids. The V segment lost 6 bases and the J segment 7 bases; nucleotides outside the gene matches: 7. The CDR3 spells CASRRGQASEKLFF. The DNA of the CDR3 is TGTGCCAGCAGGAGGGGACAGGCTTCTGAAAAACTGTTTTTT.